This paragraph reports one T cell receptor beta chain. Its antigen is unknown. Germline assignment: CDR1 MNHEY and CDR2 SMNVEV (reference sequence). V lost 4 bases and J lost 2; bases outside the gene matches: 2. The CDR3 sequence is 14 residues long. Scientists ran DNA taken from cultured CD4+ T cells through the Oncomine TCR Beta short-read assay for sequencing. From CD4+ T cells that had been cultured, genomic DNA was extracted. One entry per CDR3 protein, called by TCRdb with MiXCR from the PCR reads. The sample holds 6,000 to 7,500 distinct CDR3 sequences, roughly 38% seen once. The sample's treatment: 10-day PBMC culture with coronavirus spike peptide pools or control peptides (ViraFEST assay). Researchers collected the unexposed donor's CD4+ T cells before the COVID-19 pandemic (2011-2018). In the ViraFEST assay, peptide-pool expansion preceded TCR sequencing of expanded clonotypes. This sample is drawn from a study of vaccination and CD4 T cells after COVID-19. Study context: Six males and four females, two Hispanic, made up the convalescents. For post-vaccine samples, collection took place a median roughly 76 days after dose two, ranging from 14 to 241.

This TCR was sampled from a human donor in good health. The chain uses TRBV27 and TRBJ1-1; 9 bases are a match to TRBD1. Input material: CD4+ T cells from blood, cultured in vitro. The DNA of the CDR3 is TGTGCCAGCAGTTCACAGGGGGCCAACACTGAAGCTTTCTTT. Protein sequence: CASSSQGANTEAFF.